This TCR beta chain is from a study of control samples from healthy donors and cancer patients. V lost 2 bases and J 7 bases, leaving 16 bases between the germline ends. The length of the CDR3 is 15 residues. Germline CDR1 is SGHRS and CDR2 is YFSETQ. Sequencing was performed with immunoSEQ multiplex PCR; in TCRdb, only in-frame clones are kept and a portion is missing. The data contain 35,000 to 45,000 clones, 70% to 90% of them singletons. The source material was blood. This sequence originates from a man aged 55 to 70 in good health. The chain employs TRBV5-1 and TRBJ2-1; TRBD2 might be the D (6 bases). The chain's CDR3 is CASSFEARLANEQFF. Written as DNA, the CDR3 is TGCGCCAGCAGCTTTGAGGCTAGGCTAGCGAATGAGCAGTTCTTC.